The clone carrying this T cell receptor beta chain has ten or more counts. Its antigen is unknown. The method for making cDNA was 5'RACE, and it used 10-nucleotide random UMIs. TCRdb re-analysed the 5' RACE reads in MiXCR, keeping a single row per CDR3 protein. The profile shows nearly 60,000 distinct CDR3 sequences, roughly 3.5% of them singletons. The CDR3 contains 13 residues. The V gene lost 3 bases and the J gene lost 12 bases, with 12 bases spanning the gap. Looked up from germline, CDR1 is LGHNA and CDR2 is YNFKEQ. This sample was taken from a study of neurological immune-mediated disorders. Study at large: The 35 or so patients with multiple sclerosis comprised roughly 30 relapsing-remitting cases and 3 secondary progressive cases.

Points from the study as a whole: It was the repertoires of 18 of 34 multiple sclerosis patients that phylogenetic grouping placed in one related-CDR3 cluster, which is a possible signature. While HTLV-1-associated myelopathy showed the greatest TCR clonal expansion, multiple sclerosis showed the least, falling below healthy controls.

The rearrangement links TRBV4-2 to TRBJ1-6; maybe TRBD1 (6 bases). This TCR was sampled from a woman aged 60-70 years with multiple sclerosis. Sequenced sample: PBMCs. CDR3 protein: CASSQGARGPLHF. The CDR3 DNA reads TGTGCCAGCAGCCAGGGGGCCAGAGGACCCCTCCACTTT.